A selection of T cell receptor beta chains follows, all from one sample in a study of OX40 agonist ivuxolimab in advanced cancers. Using immunoSEQ multiplex PCR, the repertoire was profiled, and TCRdb retains in-frame clones only, with some absent. The table records around 36,000 clones, approximately 79% of them present only once. The sample in question was CD4+ or CD8+ T cells sorted from blood, obtained in a trial of the OX40 agonist ivuxolimab. These receptors were collected from an adult with an advanced solid tumor such as melanoma, head and neck, liver or kidney cancer. Each CDR3 is given with its conserved first and last residue. The D gene is left open where the match is weak. Clone size is given for some rows only: seen once, a few or many times, or a class if the clone is expanded.

>TRBV7-9|once|-|TRBJ1-1
CASSLWQQGTEAFF
TGTGCCAGCAGCTTATGGCAGCAGGGCACTGAAGCTTTCTTT
>TRBV30|-|-|TRBJ1-1
CAWRSRYTEAFF
TGTGCCTGGAGGAGCAGGTACACTGAAGCTTTCTTT
>TRBV2|-|-|TRBJ2-7
CASILLGWDEQYF
TGTGCCAGCATTTTATTGGGGTGGGACGAGCAGTACTTC
>TRBV11-3|-|-|TRBJ2-3
CASSPSDQWDTQYF
TGTGCCAGCAGCCCTTCGGATCAGTGGGATACGCAGTATTTT
>TRBV7-9|-|-|TRBJ2-1
CASSRYNEQFF
TGTGCCAGCAGCAGGTACAATGAGCAGTTCTTC
>TRBV13|-|TRBD1|TRBJ1-2
CASSLVGTGGLYGYTF
TGTGCCAGCAGCTTAGTGGGGACAGGGGGCCTCTATGGCTACACCTTC
>TRBV20-1|-|-|TRBJ1-5
CSAREAAAQHF
TGCAGTGCTAGAGAGGCGGCCGCCCAGCATTTT
>TRBV20-1|-|-|TRBJ2-7
CRGAWGNEQYF
TGCAGGGGGGCATGGGGTAACGAGCAGTACTTC
>TRBV30|-|-|TRBJ1-1
CACSGYGRNTEAFF
TGTGCCTGCTCCGGGTATGGTAGGAACACTGAAGCTTTCTTT
>TRBV7-2|-|-|TRBJ2-1
CASSSQALANNEQFF
TGTGCCAGCAGCTCCCAGGCCCTAGCTAACAATGAGCAGTTCTTC
>TRBV5-1|-|-|TRBJ2-7
CASSLAGEQYF
TGCGCCAGCAGCTTGGCGGGCGAGCAGTACTTC